The 7 T cell receptor beta chains in this list originate from one sample, sequenced in a study of spatial heterogeneity in lung cancer. Overall study results and limits: Tumors with more nonsynonymous mutations had more expanded intratumoral alpha and beta TCRs.

TCRdb redid the calling of the 5' RACE reads with MiXCR, one entry per CDR3 protein. The repertoire has about 14,000 distinct CDR3 sequences, under 4% of them found once; the top ten carry more than 6.5%. Time point defined: sample taken at primary tumor resection. Their cognate antigens are unknown. Sequencing used lung tumor tissue, obtained at surgery. All receptors come from a male donor with early-stage non-small cell lung cancer.

This clonotype was counted only a few times. The CDR3 is CASRHWTGNSGANVLTF. In nucleotides, the CDR3 is TGTGCCAGCAGACATTGGACGGGAAACTCTGGGGCCAACGTCCTGACTTTC. V is TRBV7-2 and J is TRBJ2-6, with D perhaps TRBD2 (5 bases). The CDR3 covers 17 residues. Germline CDR1 SGHTA, CDR2 FQGNSA. V lost 6 bases to trimming and J lost 0 bases, with 15 bases between them.

This clonotype was recorded many times. V and J are TRBV4-3 and TRBJ1-2; 7 bases agree with TRBD1. With 5 bases clipped from V and 8 bases from J, the junction kept 14 bases outside the gene matches. This CDR3 contains 15 residues. The germline CDR1 and CDR2 sequences are LGHNA and YSLEER. The CDR3, as DNA: TGCGCCAGCAGCGTCCGGGACAGCCTCTCTGGAGGCTACACCTTC. It translates to CASSVRDSLSGGYTF.

This clonotype appeared many times. The chain employs TRBV19 and TRBJ1-2, with D perhaps matching TRBD1 (6 bases). The CDR3 covers 16 residues. Trimming took off 7 bases at V and 6 bases at J, with 24 bases between the two ends. Germline values: CDR1 LNHDA, CDR2 SQIVND (reference sequence). The CDR3 protein is CASTPHPWGTRDGYTF. The CDR3 DNA sequence: TGTGCCAGTACCCCACACCCCTGGGGGACAAGAGATGGCTACACCTTC.

This clonotype was picked up one time. This may be a read error: a much more frequent sequence differs by one nucleotide. This chain joins TRBV20-1 and TRBJ2-1; weak D call: TRBD1 (5 bases). Germline V gene sequence: CDR1 DFQATT, CDR2 SNEGSKA (reference sequence). CDR3 length: 16 amino acids. Trimming left V 0 bases short and J 4 bases short, with 16 bases between. CDR3 amino acids: CSARDPGIAPYNEQFF. The CDR3 DNA sequence: TGCAGTGCTAGAGATCCAGGGATTGCTCCGTACAATGAGCAGTTCTTC.

This clonotype was detected a few times. The rearrangement uses TRBV20-1 and TRBJ2-5, with TRBD2 matching over 7 bases. The CDR3 length is 15 residues. Germline values: CDR1 DFQATT, CDR2 SNEGSKA (reference sequence). The V and J ends lost 3 bases and 5 bases, in that order; junction bases with no gene match: 12. The CDR3 sequence: CSASRALGRVETQYF. The DNA for the CDR3 is TGCAGTGCTAGTAGGGCCCTAGGGAGGGTTGAGACCCAGTACTTC.

This clonotype has ten or more counts. This chain uses TRBV10-3 with TRBJ2-2; 9 bases agree with TRBD2. The CDR3 is made up of 13 amino acids. Trimming cost V 10 bases and J 7 bases; bases outside gene matches: 7. Germline CDR1 is ENHRY and CDR2 is SYGVKD. The CDR3, as DNA: TGTGCCACTGGGCTAGCGGGACTCGGGGAGCTGTTTTTT. The encoded protein is CATGLAGLGELFF.

This clonotype appeared many times. The chain is built from TRBV20-1 and TRBJ2-3; 14 bases line up with TRBD2. Germline CDR1 reads DFQATT; CDR2 reads SNEGSKA (reference sequence). The CDR3 loop spans 19 amino acids. V lost 1 base, J lost 3 bases, and 12 bases stayed unmatched. As DNA, the CDR3 is TGCAGTGCTAGAGTATTTGGGACTAGCGGGAGAGGGGGGACAGATACGCAGTATTTT. The encoded protein is CSARVFGTSGRGGTDTQYF.